A selection of T cell receptor beta chains follows, all from one sample in a study of blood T cell repertoires in COVID-19. Produced via immunoSEQ multiplex PCR; TCRdb's table is partial and in-frame only. The sample includes approximately 34,000 clones, more than 75% of them seen just once. Sequencing used peripheral blood. The receptor source for this set is a man between 60 and 75 years old with active COVID-19. The CDR3 runs from the conserved cysteine through the conserved F or W. Each record gives: clone size, D gene, J gene, V gene, CDR3 DNA, CDR3 protein. D genes are given only for firm matches. Clone size is not always given. Where it is, it says once, few, many or a class for expanded clones.

- | TRBD1 | TRBJ1-3 | TRBV9 | TGTGCCAGCGGGACAGGGGCTGGAAACACCATATATTTT | CASGTGAGNTIYF
- | TRBD1 | TRBJ2-5 | TRBV7-8 | TGTGCCAGCAGCTTAGCTAATGACAGGGGACTTATGGCCCAGTACTTC | CASSLANDRGLMAQYF
- | - | TRBJ2-2 | TRBV7-2 | TGTGCCAGCAGCTGGGGACAGAAGCGGGTGATAACCGGGGAGCTGTTTTTT | CASSWGQKRVITGELFF
- | - | TRBJ1-1 | TRBV4-3 | TGCGCCAGCAGCCAGACTCCCGTTGGAGGGCTAGATGAAGCTTTCTTT | CASSQTPVGGLDEAFF
once | TRBD1 | TRBJ2-6 | TRBV19 | TGTGCCAGTTCGGACAGGGGGCTTGGGGCCAACGTCCTGACTTTC | CASSDRGLGANVLTF
- | TRBD2 | TRBJ2-7 | TRBV4-1 | TGCGCCAGCAGCCAAAAGCGGGGACTCTCCTACGAGCAGTACTTC | CASSQKRGLSYEQYF
- | TRBD2 | TRBJ2-1 | TRBV5-4 | TGTGCCAGCAGCTTGGAACTAGCGGCTTACAATGAGCAGTTCTTC | CASSLELAAYNEQFF
- | - | TRBJ2-5 | TRBV5-4 | TGTGCCAGCAGCTTTTCCGGGGGGCAGGGAGAGACCCAGTACTTC | CASSFSGGQGETQYF
- | TRBD2 | TRBJ2-1 | TRBV7-3 | TGTGCCAGCAGCTATCTAGCGGGGGGGTATGAGCAGTTCTTC | CASSYLAGGYEQFF
- | TRBD2 | TRBJ2-1 | TRBV9 | TGTGCCAGCAGCCCAAGGGCCGGGACTAGCGATGAGCAGTTCTTC | CASSPRAGTSDEQFF
- | - | TRBJ2-1 | TRBV2 | TGTGCCAGCAAGGAGGGGGCGATCGTAAGTGAGCAGTTCTTC | CASKEGAIVSEQFF
- | TRBD2 | TRBJ2-2 | TRBV7-2 | TGTGCCAGCAGCTTAAATCACCGAGCGGGGGGCGGCGGGGAGCTGTTTTTT | CASSLNHRAGGGGELFF
- | - | TRBJ1-1 | TRBV2 | TGTGCCAGCAAGGAGGAAGGGTTTGGCACTGAAGCTTTCTTT | CASKEEGFGTEAFF
- | - | TRBJ2-7 | TRBV10-3 | TGTGCCATCAGTGAAACAGGGGGGGTTTACGAGCAGTACTTC | CAISETGGVYEQYF
- | - | TRBJ1-1 | TRBV18 | TGTGCCAGCTCACCAGGCAGGGGAGATACTGAAGCTTTCTTT | CASSPGRGDTEAFF
- | - | TRBJ2-7 | TRBV11-1 | TGTGCCAGCAGCTTAAAGGTGGGGCCCTACGAGCAGTACTTC | CASSLKVGPYEQYF
- | - | TRBJ1-1 | TRBV6-5 | TGTGCCAGCAGTTACTCAGCGGGTCGCACTGAAGCTTTCTTT | CASSYSAGRTEAFF
- | - | TRBJ1-6 | TRBV27 | TGTGCCAGCAGTTTTAGCTATAATTCACCCCTCCACTTT | CASSFSYNSPLHF
- | TRBD1 | TRBJ1-1 | TRBV7-3 | TGTGCCAGCAGCTTAATGGGCCCGGGACAGGGGACTGAAGCTTTCTTT | CASSLMGPGQGTEAFF
- | TRBD2 | TRBJ2-3 | TRBV11-2 | TGTGCCAGCAGCTTTGGACTAGCCTCAGATACGCAGTATTTT | CASSFGLASDTQYF
few | TRBD1 | TRBJ1-2 | TRBV27 | TGTGCCAGCAGTTTATCGGGACAGGGTTATGGCTACACCTTC | CASSLSGQGYGYTF
- | - | TRBJ2-1 | TRBV27 | TGTGCCAGCAGTTTATTTCAGAGGCCCTACAATGAGCAGTTCTTC | CASSLFQRPYNEQFF
- | TRBD1 | TRBJ1-2 | TRBV4-1 | TGCGCCAGCAGCCAAACCGGGACAGGGCCCTATGGCTACACCTTC | CASSQTGTGPYGYTF
- | TRBD2 | TRBJ2-3 | TRBV5-1 | TGCGCCAGCAGTCCCGGGACTAGCGGCAATACGCAGTATTTT | CASSPGTSGNTQYF
- | TRBD2 | TRBJ2-5 | TRBV3-1/TRBV3-2 | TGTGCCAGCAGCCAAGAAGCGGGGGGCCGCGAGACCCAGTACTTC | CASSQEAGGRETQYF
few | - | TRBJ2-3 | TRBV5-4 | TGTGCCAGCACCCAGGGCCAGCATACAGATACGCAGTATTTT | CASTQGQHTDTQYF
few | - | TRBJ1-3 | TRBV21-1 | TGTGCCAGCAGCAAAGCGCTGGTAGAGGGCGCCTTCTCTGGAAACACCATATATTTT | CASSKALVEGAFSGNTIYF
- | TRBD1 | TRBJ2-1 | TRBV9 | TGTGCCAGCAGCGTAGGGACAGGGGGTTTTGAGCAGTTCTTC | CASSVGTGGFEQFF
- | - | TRBJ1-1 | TRBV6-5 | TGTGCCAGCAGGAGGGCAGGGACAATCAACACTGAAGCTTTCTTT | CASRRAGTINTEAFF
- | TRBD2 | TRBJ2-1 | TRBV29-1 | TGCAGCGTTGAAGCCCCGCTAGCGGGAGCCTACAATGAGCAGTTCTTC | CSVEAPLAGAYNEQFF
once | - | TRBJ2-5 | TRBV7-8 | TGTGCCAGCAGCTCGGGGCCGGGGGGCACAGAGACCCAGTACTTC | CASSSGPGGTETQYF
- | TRBD1 | TRBJ1-4 | TRBV6-5 | TGTGCCAGCACCTGGACAGGGGAGGGTGAAAAACTGTTTTTT | CASTWTGEGEKLFF
- | - | TRBJ2-7 | TRBV19 | TGTGCCAGTAACCCGGGACTCAGCTCCTACGAGCAGTACTTC | CASNPGLSSYEQYF
- | TRBD2 | TRBJ2-2 | TRBV3-1/TRBV3-2 | TGTGCCAGCAGCCAAAGGTTAGCGGGAGGCGGCACCGGGGAGCTGTTTTTT | CASSQRLAGGGTGELFF
once | - | TRBJ2-7 | TRBV12-3/TRBV12-4 | TGTGCCAGCAGTTCCCCTAGGAGAGAGCAGTACTTC | CASSSPRREQYF
- | - | TRBJ2-7 | TRBV10-3 | TGTGCCATCAGTAATCCTAGGGGCGAGCAGTACTTC | CAISNPRGEQYF
- | - | TRBJ2-5 | TRBV15 | TGTGCCACCAGCGGCCGTGGGGGCCGAGAGACCCAGTACTTC | CATSGRGGRETQYF
- | TRBD2 | TRBJ2-7 | TRBV5-6 | TGTGCCAGCAGCTTGGGTGGGAGGGCCGCCGAGCAGTACTTC | CASSLGGRAAEQYF
- | - | TRBJ1-1 | TRBV7-2 | TGTGCCAGCAGCTTAAAACAGGGCGGGGGCACTGAAGCTTTCTTT | CASSLKQGGGTEAFF
- | - | TRBJ2-1 | TRBV19 | TGTGCCAGTAGTATAAGGTTGGGGGGTGAGCAGTTCTTC | CASSIRLGGEQFF
medium-sized | - | TRBJ2-7 | TRBV15 | TGTGCCACCAGCAGAGCTCTCGGGGTATACGAGCAGTACTTC | CATSRALGVYEQYF
- | - | TRBJ1-1 | TRBV5-1 | TGCGCCAGCAGCTTGGCTTCCAGGGTAGGGGAAGCTTTCTTT | CASSLASRVGEAFF
- | - | TRBJ1-1 | TRBV12-3/TRBV12-4 | TGTGCCAGCAGCGCACAGGTGGCCACTGAAGCTTTCTTT | CASSAQVATEAFF
- | TRBD2 | TRBJ2-1 | TRBV3-1/TRBV3-2 | TGTGCCAGCAGCCAAGATCTAGGACTAGCGGGGGCCCGTGAGCAGTTCTTC | CASSQDLGLAGAREQFF
- | TRBD2 | TRBJ2-7 | TRBV5-6 | TGTGCCAGCAGTACCAGCGGGGGATACGAGCAGTACTTC | CASSTSGGYEQYF
- | - | TRBJ1-1 | TRBV5-4 | TGTGCCAGCAGCTGGACGGAGGGGGGGAGGGCTTTCTTT | CASSWTEGGRAFF
- | - | TRBJ1-4 | TRBV6-1 | TGTGCCAGCAGTGATGCGGTAATGGGTGAAAAACTGTTTTTT | CASSDAVMGEKLFF